These 9 T cell receptor beta chains were all obtained from the same sample, sequenced in a study of PD-L1 blockade in urothelial cancer. Time point denoted: pretreatment peripheral blood. Libraries were prepared by immunoSEQ multiplex PCR; TCRdb keeps only in-frame clonotypes and omits some of them. Among under 80,000 clones listed, about four fifths were seen once. The sample here was PBMCs, taken around atezolizumab (anti-PD-L1) treatment. The source of these receptors is a man aged 70-80 years with urothelial cancer.

The rearrangement links TRBV5-1 to TRBJ1-1, with TRBD1 matching 9 bases. Germline CDR1 SGHRS, CDR2 YFSETQ. J gave up 6 bases and V 4 bases, and 13 bases lay outside the gene matches. The CDR3 is 16 amino acids. As DNA, the CDR3 is TGCGCCAGCAGCCTTGGACAGGGGACATATGGGCCTGAAGCTTTCTTT. Its protein product is CASSLGQGTYGPEAFF. The whole variable domain, filled in from reference TRBV5-1 and TRBJ1-1, reads KAGVTQTPRYLIKTRGQQVTLSCSPISGHRSVSWYQQTPGQGLQFLFEYFSETQRNKGNFPGRFSGRQFSNSRSEMNVSTLELGDSALYLCASSLGQGTYGPEAFFGQGTRLTVV.

This chain uses TRBV29-1 with TRBJ1-1; a weak D match, TRBD1 (5 bases). Germline CDR1 reads SQVTM; CDR2 reads ANQGSEA. V was trimmed by 4 bases and J by 4 bases, leaving 19 bases between them. The CDR3 extends over 15 amino acids. CDR3: CSVVFLGRRGTEAFF. For the CDR3, the DNA is TGCAGCGTTGTTTTCTTGGGACGGCGGGGCACTGAAGCTTTCTTT.

The chain couples TRBV19 to TRBJ2-5; 7 nucleotides align to TRBD2. The CDR3 runs to 13 residues. V lost 5 bases, J lost 5 bases, and 5 bases stayed unmatched. Germline V gene data show CDR1 as LNHDA and CDR2 as SQIVND (reference sequence). The CDR3 region is CASSLTSRETQYF. For the CDR3, the DNA is TGTGCCAGTAGTCTGACTAGCCGGGAGACCCAGTACTTC. Full variable domain (rest looked up from reference TRBV19 and TRBJ2-5): DGGITQSPKYLFRKEGQNVTLSCEQNLNHDAMYWYRQDPGQGLRLIYYSQIVNDFQKGDIAEGYSVSREKKESFPLTVTSAQKNPTAFYLCASSLTSRETQYFGPGTRLLVL.

The chain is built from TRBV27 and TRBJ2-7; TRBD2 matches 8 bases. Germline assignment: CDR1 MNHEY and CDR2 SMNVEV (reference sequence). This CDR3 has 20 residues. With V trimmed by 0 bases and J by 3 bases, 19 bases remained unmatched. The CDR3 nucleotides read TGTGCCAGCAGTTTATCTCGTCGGGGACTAGTGTCCCCCGGACTCTACGAGCAGTACTTC. Translating gives CASSLSRRGLVSPGLYEQYF.

The chain employs TRBV7-2 and TRBJ2-7; no clear D gene. The length of the CDR3 is 12 residues. V lost 5 bases and J lost 3, with 8 bases in between. Germline V gene sequence: CDR1 SGHTA, CDR2 FQGNSA. CDR3 loop: CASSVPGYEQYF. The CDR3 bases are TGTGCCAGCAGCGTACCGGGCTACGAGCAGTACTTC.

The J gene is TRBJ1-5, the V gene TRBV19; TRBD1 agrees at 9 bases. CDR1 and CDR2 (germline): LNHDA, SQIVND (reference sequence). The CDR3 spans 16 residues. Trimming cost V 5 bases and J 0 bases; bases outside gene matches: 5. For the CDR3, the DNA is TGTGCCAGTAGTCTGACAGGGGGAGTTAGCAATCAGCCCCAGCATTTT. Protein product: CASSLTGGVSNQPQHF.

This chain connects TRBV19 to TRBJ2-4, with a tentative D call TRBD1 (6 bases). Trimming stripped 4 bases from V and 4 bases from J, with 14 bases between. Germline V gene lookup returns CDR1 LNHDA and CDR2 SQIVND (reference sequence). CDR3 length: 15 amino acids. The CDR3 region has the DNA TGTGCCAGTAGTACGCCTACAGGGTCAAAAAACATTCAGTACTTC. The encoded protein is CASSTPTGSKNIQYF.

In its sample, this clone was seen a few times. The chain is built from TRBV5-1 and TRBJ1-5, with 9 bases identical to TRBD1. The CDR3 has 14 amino acids. The germline gives CDR1 SGHRS, CDR2 YFSETQ. With V trimmed by 4 bases and J by 4 bases, 3 bases remained unmatched. CDR3 in amino acids: CASSRDRENQPQHF. CDR3 coding DNA: TGCGCCAGCAGCAGGGACAGGGAGAATCAGCCCCAGCATTTT.

This chain uses TRBV2 with TRBJ1-4; no definite D call. Germline lookup yields CDR1 SNHLY and CDR2 FYNNEI. V was shortened by 5 bases and J by 5 bases, with 12 bases between the two germline ends. This CDR3 has 14 amino acids. The CDR3 region is CASSYPTRNEKLFF. As DNA, the CDR3 is TGTGCCAGCAGTTATCCGACTAGAAATGAAAAACTGTTTTTT.